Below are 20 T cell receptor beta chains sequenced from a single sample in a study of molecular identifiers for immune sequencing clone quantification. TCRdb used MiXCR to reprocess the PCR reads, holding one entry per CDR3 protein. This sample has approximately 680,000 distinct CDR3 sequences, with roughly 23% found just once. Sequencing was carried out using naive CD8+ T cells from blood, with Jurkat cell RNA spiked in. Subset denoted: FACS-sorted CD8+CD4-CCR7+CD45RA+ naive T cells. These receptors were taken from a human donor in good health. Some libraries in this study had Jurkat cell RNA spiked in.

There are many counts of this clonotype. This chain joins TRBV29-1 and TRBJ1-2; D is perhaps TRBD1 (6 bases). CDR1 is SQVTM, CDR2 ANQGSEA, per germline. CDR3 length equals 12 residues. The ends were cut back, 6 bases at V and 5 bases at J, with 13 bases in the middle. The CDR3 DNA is TGCAGCGTGGACGGACAGAATTATGGCTACACCTTC. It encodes CSVDGQNYGYTF.

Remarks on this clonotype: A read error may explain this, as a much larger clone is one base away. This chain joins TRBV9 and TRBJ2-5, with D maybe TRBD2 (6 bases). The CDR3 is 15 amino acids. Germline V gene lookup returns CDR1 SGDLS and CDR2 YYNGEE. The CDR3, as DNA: TGTACCAGCAGCGGGTCGGGACCGAAGCTGGAGACCCAGTACTTC. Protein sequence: CTSSGSGPKLETQYF.

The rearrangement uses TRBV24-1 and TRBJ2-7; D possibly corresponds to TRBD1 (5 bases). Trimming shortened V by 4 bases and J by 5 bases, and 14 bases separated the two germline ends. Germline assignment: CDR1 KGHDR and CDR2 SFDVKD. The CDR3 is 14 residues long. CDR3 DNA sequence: TGTGCCACCAGTGACTCGACAGCTGGGGACGAGCAGTACTTC. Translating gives CATSDSTAGDEQYF.

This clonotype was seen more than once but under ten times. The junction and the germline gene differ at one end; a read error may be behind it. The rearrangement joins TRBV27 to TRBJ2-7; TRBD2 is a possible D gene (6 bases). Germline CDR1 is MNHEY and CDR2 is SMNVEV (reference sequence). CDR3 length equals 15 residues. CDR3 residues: CASSAGRPGSSEQYF. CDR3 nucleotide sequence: TGTGCCAGCAGCGCGGGACGGCCGGGATCCTCCGAGCAGTACTTC.

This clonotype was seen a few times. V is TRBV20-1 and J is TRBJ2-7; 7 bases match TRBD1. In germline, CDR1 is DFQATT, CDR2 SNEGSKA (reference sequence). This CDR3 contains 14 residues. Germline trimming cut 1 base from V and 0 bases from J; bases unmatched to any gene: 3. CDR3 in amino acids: CSARVTGHSYEQYF. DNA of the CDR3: TGCAGTGCTAGAGTGACAGGGCACTCCTACGAGCAGTACTTC.

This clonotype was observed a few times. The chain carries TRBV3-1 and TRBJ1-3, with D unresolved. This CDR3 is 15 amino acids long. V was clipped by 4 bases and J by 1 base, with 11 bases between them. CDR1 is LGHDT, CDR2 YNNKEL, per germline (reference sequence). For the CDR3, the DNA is TGTGCCAGCAGCCGGCCAGTTGGATCTGGAAACACCATATATTTT. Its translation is CASSRPVGSGNTIYF.

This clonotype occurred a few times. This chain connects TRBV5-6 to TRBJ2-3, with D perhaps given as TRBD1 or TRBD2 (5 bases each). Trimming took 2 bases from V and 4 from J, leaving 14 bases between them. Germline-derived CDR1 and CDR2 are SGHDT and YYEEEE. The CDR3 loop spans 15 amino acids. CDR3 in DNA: TGTGCCAGCAGCTTTGGGCGTGGGGGTGCAGATACGCAGTATTTT. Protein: CASSFGRGGADTQYF.

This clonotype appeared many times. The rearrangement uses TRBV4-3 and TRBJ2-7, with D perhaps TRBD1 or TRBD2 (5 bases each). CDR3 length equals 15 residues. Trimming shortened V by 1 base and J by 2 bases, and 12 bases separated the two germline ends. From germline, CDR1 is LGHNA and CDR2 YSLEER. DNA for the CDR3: TGCGCCAGCAGCCAAGCGGTCGGGACCGCCTACGAGCAGTACTTC. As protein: CASSQAVGTAYEQYF.

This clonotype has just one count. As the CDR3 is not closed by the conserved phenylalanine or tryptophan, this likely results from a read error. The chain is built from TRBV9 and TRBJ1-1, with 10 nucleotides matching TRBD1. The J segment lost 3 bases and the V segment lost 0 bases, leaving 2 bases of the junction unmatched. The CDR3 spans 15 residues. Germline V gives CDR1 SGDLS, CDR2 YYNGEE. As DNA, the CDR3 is TGTGCCAGCAGCGTAGGGACAGGGGGGTACACTGAAGCTTTCCTT. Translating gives CASSVGTGGYTEAFL.

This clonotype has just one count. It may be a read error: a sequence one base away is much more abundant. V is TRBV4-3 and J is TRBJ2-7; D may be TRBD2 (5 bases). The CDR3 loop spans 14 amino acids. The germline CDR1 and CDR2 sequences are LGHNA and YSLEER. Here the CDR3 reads CASCQGGGTYEQYF. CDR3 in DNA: TGCGCCAGCTGCCAAGGAGGCGGTACCTACGAGCAGTACTTC.

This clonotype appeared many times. CDR3 bases: TGCAGCGTTGACGAGCCAGCTGAAGCTTTCTTT. It specifies CSVDEPAEAFF. The chain employs TRBV29-1 and TRBJ1-1, with D uncertain. The CDR3 length is 11 residues. V was pared by 3 bases and J by 6 bases, with 8 bases between. Germline V gene data show CDR1 as SQVTM and CDR2 as ANQGSEA.

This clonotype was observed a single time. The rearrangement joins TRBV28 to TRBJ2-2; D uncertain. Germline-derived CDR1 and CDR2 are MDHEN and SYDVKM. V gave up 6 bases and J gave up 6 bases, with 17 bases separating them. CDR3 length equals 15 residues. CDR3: CASRTTGLTSGELFF. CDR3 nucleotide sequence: TGTGCCAGCAGAACGACCGGCTTGACGTCCGGGGAGCTGTTTTTT.

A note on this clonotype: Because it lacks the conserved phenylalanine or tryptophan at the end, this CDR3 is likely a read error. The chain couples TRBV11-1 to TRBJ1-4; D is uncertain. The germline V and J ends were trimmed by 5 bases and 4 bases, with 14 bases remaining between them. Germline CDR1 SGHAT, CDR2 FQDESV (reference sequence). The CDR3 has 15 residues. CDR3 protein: CASSQPRDNNEKLFS. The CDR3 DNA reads TGTGCCAGCAGCCAACCCCGGGATAATAATGAAAAACTGTTTTCT.

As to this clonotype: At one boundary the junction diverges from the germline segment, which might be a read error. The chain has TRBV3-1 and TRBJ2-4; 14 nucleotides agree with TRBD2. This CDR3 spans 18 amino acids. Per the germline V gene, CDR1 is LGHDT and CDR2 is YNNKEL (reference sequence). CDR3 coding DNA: TGTGCCAGCAGGCAAGGGACTAGCGGGAGTGGCGCCAAAAACATTCAGTACTTC. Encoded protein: CASRQGTSGSGAKNIQYF.

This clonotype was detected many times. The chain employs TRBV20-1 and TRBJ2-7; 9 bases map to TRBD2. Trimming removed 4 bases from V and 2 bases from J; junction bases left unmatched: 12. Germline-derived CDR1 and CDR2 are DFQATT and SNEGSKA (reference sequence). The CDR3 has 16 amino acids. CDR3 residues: CSAMRRASGATYEQYF. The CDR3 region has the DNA TGCAGTGCTATGCGAAGGGCTAGCGGGGCAACCTACGAGCAGTACTTC.

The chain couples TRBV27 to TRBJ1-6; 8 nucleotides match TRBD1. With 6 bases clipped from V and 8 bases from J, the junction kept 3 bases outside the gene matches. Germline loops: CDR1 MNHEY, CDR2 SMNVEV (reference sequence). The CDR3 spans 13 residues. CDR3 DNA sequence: TGTGCCAGCAGCCGGGACAGGCATTCACCCCTCCACTTT. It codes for CASSRDRHSPLHF.

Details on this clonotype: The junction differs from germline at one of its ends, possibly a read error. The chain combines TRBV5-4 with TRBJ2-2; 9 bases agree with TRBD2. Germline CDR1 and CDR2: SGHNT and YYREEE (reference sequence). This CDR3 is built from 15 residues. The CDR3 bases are TGCGCCAGCAGACGTAGCGGGAGAGGCCCCGGGGAGCTGTTTTTT. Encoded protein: CASRRSGRGPGELFF.

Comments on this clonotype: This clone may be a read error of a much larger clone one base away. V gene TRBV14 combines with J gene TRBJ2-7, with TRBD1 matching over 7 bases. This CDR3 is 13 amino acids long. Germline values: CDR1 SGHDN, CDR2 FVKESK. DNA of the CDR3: TGTGCCTGCAGCCCCAGGGGGTACTCCGAGCAGTACTTC. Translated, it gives CACSPRGYSEQYF.

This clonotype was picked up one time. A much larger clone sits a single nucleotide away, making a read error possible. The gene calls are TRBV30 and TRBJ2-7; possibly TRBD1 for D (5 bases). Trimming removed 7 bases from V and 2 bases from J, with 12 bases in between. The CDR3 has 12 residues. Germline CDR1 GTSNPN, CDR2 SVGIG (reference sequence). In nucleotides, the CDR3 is TGTGCCTCCAAGGCAGGGCCCTACGAGCAGTACTTC. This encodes CASKAGPYEQYF.

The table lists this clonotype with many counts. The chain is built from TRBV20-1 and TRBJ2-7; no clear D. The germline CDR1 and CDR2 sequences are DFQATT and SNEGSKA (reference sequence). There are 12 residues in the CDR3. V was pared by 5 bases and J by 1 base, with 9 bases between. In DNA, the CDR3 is TGCAGTGCTTATCGTGATTCCTACGAGCAGTACTTC. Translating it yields CSAYRDSYEQYF.